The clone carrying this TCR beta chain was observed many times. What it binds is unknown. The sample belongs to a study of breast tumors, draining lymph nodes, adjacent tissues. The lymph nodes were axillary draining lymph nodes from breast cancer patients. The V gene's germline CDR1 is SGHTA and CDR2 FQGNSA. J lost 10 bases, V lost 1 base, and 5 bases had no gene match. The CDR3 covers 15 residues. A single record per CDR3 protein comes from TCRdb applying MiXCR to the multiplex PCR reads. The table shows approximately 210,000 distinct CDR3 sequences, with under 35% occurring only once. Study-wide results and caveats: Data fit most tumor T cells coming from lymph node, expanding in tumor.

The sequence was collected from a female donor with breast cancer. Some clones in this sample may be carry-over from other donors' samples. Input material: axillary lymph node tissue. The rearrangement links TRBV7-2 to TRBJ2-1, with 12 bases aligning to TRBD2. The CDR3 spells CASSLGLAGGREQFF. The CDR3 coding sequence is TGTGCCAGCAGCTTAGGGCTAGCGGGGGGGCGCGAGCAGTTCTTC.